This T cell receptor (beta chain) was obtained from a study of T cell repertoires in cytomegalovirus infection. The CDR3 contains 13 residues. V dropped 5 bases and J dropped 8; count of bases not matched to a gene: 6. The germline V gene has CDR1 SGHTA and CDR2 FQGNSA. This clonotype was seen ten or more times. Each CDR3 protein gets one entry after TCRdb re-called the reads with MiXCR. The sample yields some 220,000 distinct CDR3 sequences, approximately 7% seen once. The TCR originated in a human donor in good health (CMV status not recorded). Some clones in this sample may be carry-over from other donors' samples. Sequencing input: PBMCs. The chain joins TRBV7-2 to TRBJ2-1; 7 bases match TRBD2. The CDR3 region has the DNA TGTGCCAGCAGCCCGGGACTAATCGATGAGCAGTTCTTC. Translated, it gives CASSPGLIDEQFF.